The T cell receptor beta chain under discussion was sequenced for a study of T cells of healthy individuals. MiXCR, run by TCRdb on the 5' RACE reads, gives a single entry per CDR3 protein. The profile shows about 100,000 distinct CDR3 sequences, around 17% of them singletons. This clonotype was observed many times. Per germline, CDR1 MDHEN and CDR2 SYDVKM. The CDR3 loop spans 14 amino acids. Trimming left V 3 bases short and J 5 bases short, with 13 bases between. This clonotype was sampled from a human donor in good health. The chain combines TRBV28 with TRBJ1-2; tentative D call: TRBD1 (6 bases). The CDR3 is CASSFFTGSYGYTF. DNA of the CDR3: TGTGCCAGCAGTTTTTTCACAGGGAGTTATGGCTACACCTTC.